The 3 T cell receptor beta chains in this list originate from one sample, sequenced in a study of OX40 agonist ivuxolimab in advanced cancers. Some clones are missing from TCRdb's copy, which holds only in-frame ones; the method was immunoSEQ multiplex PCR. The sample comprises tens of thousands of clones, about 88% of which are singletons, and more than 0.65% rests with the top ten. The specimen was CD4+ or CD8+ T cells sorted from blood, collected in a trial of the OX40 agonist ivuxolimab. Receptors were obtained from an adult with an advanced solid tumor such as melanoma, head and neck, liver or kidney cancer.

This sequence joins TRBV2 and TRBJ2-7, with D tentatively TRBD1 (6 bases). Germline values: CDR1 SNHLY, CDR2 FYNNEI. The ends were cut back, 1 base at V and 2 bases at J, with 9 bases in the middle. The CDR3 covers 14 residues. The CDR3: CASSEETGPYEQYF. The CDR3 nucleotides read TGTGCCAGCAGTGAAGAGACAGGTCCCTACGAGCAGTACTTC.

This chain uses TRBV18 with TRBJ1-2; 8 bases align to TRBD1. The CDR3 has 15 residues. The V gene end was trimmed by 3 bases and the J gene end by 3 bases; junction bases not matched to a gene: 6. Germline V lookup: CDR1 KGHSH, CDR2 LQKENI. As DNA, the CDR3 is TGTGCCAGCTCACCTCAGACAGGGGCGGACTATGGCTACACCTTC. Translated: CASSPQTGADYGYTF.

The rearrangement uses TRBV18 and TRBJ2-1; TRBD2 matches 13 bases. The CDR3 contains 16 residues. With V trimmed by 3 bases and J by 3 bases, 2 bases remained unmatched. CDR1 is KGHSH, CDR2 LQKENI, per germline. This CDR3 is CASSPGTSGIYNEQFF. In DNA form, the CDR3 reads TGTGCCAGCTCACCCGGGACTAGCGGGATCTACAATGAGCAGTTCTTC.